This T cell receptor beta chain was sequenced for a study of cytomegalovirus exposure and HLA in healthy donors. Overall study context: Most donors, roughly 77% of around 400 genotyped, fell in the Caucasian-associated ancestry cluster. Overall study findings and caveats: Several of the most significant clusters were apparently associated with common viral pathogens in a later analysis. Listed as cytomegalovirus-associated were over 150 TCR beta chains.

V lost 2 bases, J lost 2 bases, and 13 bases lay in between. CDR1 and CDR2 from the germline V gene are PRHDT and FYEKMQ (reference sequence). This CDR3 has 17 residues. Vbeta (60) and Jbeta (13) primers were used in the PCR. Sequencing used immunoSEQ multiplex PCR; TCRdb keeps in-frame clones, though not all of them. The table has about 59,000 clones, around 83% seen once. This clone has just a few counts. No antigen is known for it. The chain carries TRBV13 and TRBJ2-6; tentatively, D is TRBD2 (7 bases). The source material was PBMCs. This TCR derives from a human donor in good health. The CDR3 region has the DNA TGTGCCAGCAGCTTAATCCGGCGGGGGCCTGGGGCCAACGTCCTGACTTTC. It is translated as CASSLIRRGPGANVLTF.